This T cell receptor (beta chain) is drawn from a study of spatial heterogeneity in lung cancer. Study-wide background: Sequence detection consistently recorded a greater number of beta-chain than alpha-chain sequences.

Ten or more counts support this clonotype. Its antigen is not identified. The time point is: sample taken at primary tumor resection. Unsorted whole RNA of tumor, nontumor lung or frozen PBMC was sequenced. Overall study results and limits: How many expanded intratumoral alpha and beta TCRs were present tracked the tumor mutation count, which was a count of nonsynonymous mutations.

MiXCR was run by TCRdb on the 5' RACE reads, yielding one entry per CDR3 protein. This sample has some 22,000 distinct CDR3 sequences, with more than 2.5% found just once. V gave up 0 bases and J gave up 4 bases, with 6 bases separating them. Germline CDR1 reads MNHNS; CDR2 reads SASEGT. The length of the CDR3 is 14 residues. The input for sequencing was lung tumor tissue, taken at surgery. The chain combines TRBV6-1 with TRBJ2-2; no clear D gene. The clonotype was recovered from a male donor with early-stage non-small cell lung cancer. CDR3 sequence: CASSEAGCTGELFF. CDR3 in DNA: TGTGCCAGCAGTGAAGCGGGGTGCACCGGGGAGCTGTTTTTT.